This TCR beta chain was identified during a study of cytomegalovirus exposure and HLA in healthy donors. The CDR3 is 14 residues long. Germline V lookup: CDR1 SGDLS, CDR2 YYNGEE. V gave up 4 bases and J gave up 1 base, with 11 bases separating them. The PCR was carried out with 60 Vbeta primers and 13 Jbeta primers. TCRdb keeps only in-frame clones here, not all; method: immunoSEQ multiplex PCR. The sample consists of 100,000 to 150,000 clones, approximately 87% of them appearing once. The material sequenced was PBMCs. The chain carries TRBV9 and TRBJ1-1, with D maybe TRBD1 (5 bases). This sequence was found in a man aged 18 to 30 in good health and CMV-seropositive. CDR3 DNA sequence: TGTGCCAGCAGCCTAGGCGGGGGGAACACTGAAGCTTTCTTT. As protein: CASSLGGGNTEAFF.